This entry features one T cell receptor (beta chain) sequence. Its cognate antigen is unknown. This sample was included in a study of T-cell memory formation after mild COVID-19. Turning to the study itself: Clusters were largely donor specific.

Amplification by 5'RACE using constant-segment primers produced TCR alpha and TCR beta cDNA libraries that carried sample barcodes and UMIs. From the 5' RACE reads, TCRdb called clonotypes with MiXCR, one entry per CDR3 protein. The table includes under 70,000 distinct CDR3 sequences, roughly 10% detected once. Findings of the study overall: Researchers found some responding clones in pre-infection memory, a sign that cross-reactive memory joined. From day 15 to 85, contracting clones were balanced between CD4 and CD8, whereas later expanders leaned toward CD4+.

V gave up 5 bases and J gave up 5 bases, with 6 bases separating them. This CDR3 region has 11 residues. CDR1 is MNHNY and CDR2 is SVGAGI in the germline V gene (reference sequence). The sequencing sample was made of PBMCs or a T cell subset sorted from them (not recorded which). The receptor comes from a young man who had mild COVID-19 (a few samples of this study predate the infection). Cell type and time point are not known. The chain joins TRBV6-6 to TRBJ1-2; D remains unclear. Here the CDR3 DNA reads TGTGCCAGCAGTCTTCAGTATGGCTACACCTTC. Its translation is CASSLQYGYTF.